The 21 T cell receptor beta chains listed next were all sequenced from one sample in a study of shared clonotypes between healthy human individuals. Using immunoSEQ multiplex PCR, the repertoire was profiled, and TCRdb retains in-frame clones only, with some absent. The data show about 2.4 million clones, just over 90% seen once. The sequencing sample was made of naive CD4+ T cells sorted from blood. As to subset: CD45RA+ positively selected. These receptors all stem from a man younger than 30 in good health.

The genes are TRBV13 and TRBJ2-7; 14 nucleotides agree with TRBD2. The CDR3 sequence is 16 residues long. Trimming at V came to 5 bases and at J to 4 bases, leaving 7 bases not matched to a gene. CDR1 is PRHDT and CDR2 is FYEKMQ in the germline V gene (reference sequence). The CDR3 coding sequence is TGTGCCAGCAGCCTCCGACTAGCGGGGGGGCAGTACGAGCAGTACTTC. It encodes CASSLRLAGGQYEQYF. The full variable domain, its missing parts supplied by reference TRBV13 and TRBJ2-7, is AAGVIQSPRHLIKEKRETATLKCYPIPRHDTVYWYQQGPGQDPQFLISFYEKMQSDKGSIPDRFSAQQFSDYHSELNMSSLELGDSALYFCASSLRLAGGQYEQYFGPGTRLTVT.

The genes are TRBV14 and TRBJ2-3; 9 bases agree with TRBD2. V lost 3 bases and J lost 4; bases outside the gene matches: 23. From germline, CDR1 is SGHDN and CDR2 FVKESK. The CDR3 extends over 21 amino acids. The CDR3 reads CASSQEQNRGYSGLAADTQYF. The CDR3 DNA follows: TGTGCCAGCAGCCAGGAACAGAACCGGGGATATTCGGGACTAGCCGCAGATACGCAGTATTTT.

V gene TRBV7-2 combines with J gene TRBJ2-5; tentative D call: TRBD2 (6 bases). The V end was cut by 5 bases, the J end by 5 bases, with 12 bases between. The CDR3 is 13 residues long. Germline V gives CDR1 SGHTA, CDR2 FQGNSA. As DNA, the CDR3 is TGTGCCAGCAGCGGGGGGTCTTGGGAGACCCAGTACTTC. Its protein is CASSGGSWETQYF.

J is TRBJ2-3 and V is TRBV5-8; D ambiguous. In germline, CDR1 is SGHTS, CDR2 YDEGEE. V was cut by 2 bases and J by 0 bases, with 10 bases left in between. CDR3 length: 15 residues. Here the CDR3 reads CASSFVGKSTDTQYF. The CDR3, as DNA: TGTGCCAGCAGCTTTGTAGGCAAAAGCACAGATACGCAGTATTTT.

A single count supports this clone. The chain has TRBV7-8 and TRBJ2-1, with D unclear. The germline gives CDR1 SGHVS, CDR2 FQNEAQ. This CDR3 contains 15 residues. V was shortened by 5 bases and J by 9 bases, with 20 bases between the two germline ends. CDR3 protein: CASSPLGDLMGEQFF. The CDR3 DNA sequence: TGTGCCAGCAGCCCCCTCGGTGATTTGATGGGTGAGCAGTTCTTC.

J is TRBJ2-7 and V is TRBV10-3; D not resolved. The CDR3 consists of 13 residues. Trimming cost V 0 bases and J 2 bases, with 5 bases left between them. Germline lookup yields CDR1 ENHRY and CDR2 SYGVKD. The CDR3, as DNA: TGTGCCATCAGTGAGTCTCCGCCCTACGAGCAGTACTTC. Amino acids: CAISESPPYEQYF.

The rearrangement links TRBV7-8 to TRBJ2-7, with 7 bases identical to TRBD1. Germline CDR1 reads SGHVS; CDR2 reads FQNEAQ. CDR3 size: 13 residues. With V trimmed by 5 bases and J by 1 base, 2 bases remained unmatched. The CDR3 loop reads CASSGDRSYEQYF. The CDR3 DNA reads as TGTGCCAGCAGCGGGGACAGATCCTACGAGCAGTACTTC.

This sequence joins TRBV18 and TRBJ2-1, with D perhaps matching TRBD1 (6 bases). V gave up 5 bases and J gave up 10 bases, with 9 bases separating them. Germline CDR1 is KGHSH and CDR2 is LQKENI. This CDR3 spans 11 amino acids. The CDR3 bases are TGTGCCAGCTCATCCGGGACAGAGCAGTTCTTC. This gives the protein CASSSGTEQFF. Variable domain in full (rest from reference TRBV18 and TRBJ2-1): NAGVMQNPRHLVRRRGQEARLRCSPMKGHSHVYWYRQLPEEGLKFMVYLQKENIIDESGMPKERFSAEFPKEGPSILRIQQVVRGDSAAYFCASSSGTEQFFGPGTRLTVL.

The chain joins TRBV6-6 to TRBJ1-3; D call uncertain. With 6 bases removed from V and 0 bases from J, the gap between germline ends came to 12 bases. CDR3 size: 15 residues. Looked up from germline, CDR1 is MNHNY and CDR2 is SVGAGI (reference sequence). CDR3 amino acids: CASSPDSFSGNTIYF. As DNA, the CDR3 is TGTGCCAGCAGCCCGGACTCCTTCTCTGGAAACACCATATATTTT.

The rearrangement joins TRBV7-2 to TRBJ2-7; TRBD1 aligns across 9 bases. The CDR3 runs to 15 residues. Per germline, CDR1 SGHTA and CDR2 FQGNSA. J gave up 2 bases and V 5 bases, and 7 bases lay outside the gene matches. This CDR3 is CASSPTGGAAYEQYF. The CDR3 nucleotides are TGTGCCAGCAGCCCAACAGGGGGCGCGGCCTACGAGCAGTACTTC.

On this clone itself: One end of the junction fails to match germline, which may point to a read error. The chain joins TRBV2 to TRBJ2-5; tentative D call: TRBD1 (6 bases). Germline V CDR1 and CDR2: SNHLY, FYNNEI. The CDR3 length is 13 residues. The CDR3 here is CASKGQAGEAQYF. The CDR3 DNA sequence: TGTGCCAGCAAGGGACAAGCAGGAGAGGCCCAGTACTTC.

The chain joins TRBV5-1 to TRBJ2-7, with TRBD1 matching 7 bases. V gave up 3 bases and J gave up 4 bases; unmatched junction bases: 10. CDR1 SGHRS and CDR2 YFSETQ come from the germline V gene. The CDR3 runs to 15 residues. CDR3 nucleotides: TGCGCCAGCAGCTCACAGGGGTCAACCGGGTACGAGCAGTACTTC. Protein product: CASSSQGSTGYEQYF.

CDR3 bases: TGTGCCAGCAGTTTACGGGACCATCCACTCGAGCAGTACTTC. Translating gives CASSLRDHPLEQYF. The V call is TRBV27, the J call TRBJ2-7, with D perhaps being TRBD1 or TRBD2 (5 bases each). V was shortened by 2 bases and J by 6 bases, with 14 bases between the two germline ends. In germline, CDR1 is MNHEY, CDR2 SMNVEV (reference sequence). The CDR3 loop spans 14 amino acids.

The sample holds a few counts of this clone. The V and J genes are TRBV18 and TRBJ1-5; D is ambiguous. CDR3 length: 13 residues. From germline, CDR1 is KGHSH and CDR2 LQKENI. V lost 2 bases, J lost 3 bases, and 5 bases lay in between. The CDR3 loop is CASSPTNNQPQHF. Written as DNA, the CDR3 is TGTGCCAGCTCACCAACGAACAATCAGCCCCAGCATTTT.

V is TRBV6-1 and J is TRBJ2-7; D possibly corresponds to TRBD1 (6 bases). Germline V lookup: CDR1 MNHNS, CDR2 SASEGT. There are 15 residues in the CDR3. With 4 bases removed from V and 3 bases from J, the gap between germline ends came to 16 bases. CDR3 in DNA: TGTGCCAGCAGTGCTGTACAGGGTGCCTACTACGAGCAGTACTTC. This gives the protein CASSAVQGAYYEQYF.

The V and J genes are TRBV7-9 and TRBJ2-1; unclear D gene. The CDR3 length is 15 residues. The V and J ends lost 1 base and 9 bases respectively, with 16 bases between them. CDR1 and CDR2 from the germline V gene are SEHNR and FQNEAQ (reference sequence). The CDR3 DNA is TGTGCCAGCAGCTTAGGGACCCTGTACCGCGGTGAGCAGTTCTTC. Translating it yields CASSLGTLYRGEQFF.

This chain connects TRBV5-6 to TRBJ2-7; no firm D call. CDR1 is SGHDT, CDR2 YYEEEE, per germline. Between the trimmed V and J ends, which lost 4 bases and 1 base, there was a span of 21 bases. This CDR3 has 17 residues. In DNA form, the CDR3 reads TGTGCCAGCAGCCCCTTGCACCCGCAGAGAAATTCCTACGAGCAGTACTTC. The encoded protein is CASSPLHPQRNSYEQYF.

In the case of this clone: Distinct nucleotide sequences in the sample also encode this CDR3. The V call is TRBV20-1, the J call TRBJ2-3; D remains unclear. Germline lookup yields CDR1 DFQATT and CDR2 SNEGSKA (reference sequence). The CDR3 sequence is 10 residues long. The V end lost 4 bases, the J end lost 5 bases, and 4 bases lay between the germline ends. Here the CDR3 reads CSATGDTQYF. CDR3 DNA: TGCAGTGCTACCGGAGATACGCAGTATTTT.

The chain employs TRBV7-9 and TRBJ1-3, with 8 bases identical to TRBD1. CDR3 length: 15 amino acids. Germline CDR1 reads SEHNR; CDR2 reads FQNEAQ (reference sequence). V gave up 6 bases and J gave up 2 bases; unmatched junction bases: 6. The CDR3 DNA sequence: TGTGCCAGCAGTTCCCTACAGGGGGCTGGAAACACCATATATTTT. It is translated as CASSSLQGAGNTIYF.

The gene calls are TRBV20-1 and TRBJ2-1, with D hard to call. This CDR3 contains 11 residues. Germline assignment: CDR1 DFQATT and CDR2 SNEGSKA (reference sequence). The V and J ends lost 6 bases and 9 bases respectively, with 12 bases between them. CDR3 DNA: TGCAGTGCCAGCCTTTTACGTGAGCAGTTCTTC. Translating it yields CSASLLREQFF.

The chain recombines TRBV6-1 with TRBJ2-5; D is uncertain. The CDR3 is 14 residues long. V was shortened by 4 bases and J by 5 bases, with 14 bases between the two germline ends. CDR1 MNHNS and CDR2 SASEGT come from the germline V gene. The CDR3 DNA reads TGTGCCAGCAGTGGGGAAGCCCCAAGCGAGACCCAGTACTTC. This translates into CASSGEAPSETQYF.